This paragraph covers one T cell receptor (beta chain) sequence. What it recognizes is unknown. Assay used: immunoSEQ multiplex PCR; TCRdb lists only in-frame clones, some missing. This table has 130,000 or so clones, 80% to 95% appearing once. The sample originates from a study of T cell responses to AZD1222 COVID-19 vaccine. Germline CDR1 and CDR2: SGHVS and FNYEAQ. Trimming removed 1 base at V and 1 base at J, with 28 bases between. This CDR3 is 21 amino acids long. General study points: Donors skewed white British and female; clonal diversity was possibly underestimated. Across spike, vaccine-associated CD4 TCRs were found, dominant at 160-218 and 743-854.

Sequenced here: peripheral blood, sampled 28 days after the second AZD1222 dose. This clonotype originated in an adult who received the AZD1222 COVID-19 vaccine. The chain combines TRBV7-6 with TRBJ1-1; D is possibly TRBD1 (6 bases). This chain's CDR3 is CASSLDKPVFSDSAKNTEAFF. The CDR3 DNA sequence: TGTGCCAGCAGCTTAGATAAGCCCGTCTTCTCGGACAGTGCAAAGAACACTGAAGCTTTCTTT. Full variable domain (outside the CDR3, taken from reference TRBV7-6 and TRBJ1-1): GAGVSQSPRYKVTKRGQDVALRCDPISGHVSLYWYRQALGQGPEFLTYFNYEAQQDKSGLPNDRFSAERPEGSISTLTIQRTEQRDSAMYRCASSLDKPVFSDSAKNTEAFFGQGTRLTVV.